This T cell receptor beta chain was identified during a study of blood T cell repertoires in COVID-19. V was clipped by 2 bases and J by 9 bases, with 13 bases between them. Germline V lookup: CDR1 LGHDT, CDR2 YNNKEL (reference sequence). The CDR3 runs to 13 residues. Only in-frame clones appear in the TCRdb table, and some are missing; sequencing was by immunoSEQ multiplex PCR. The sample has under 200,000 clones, roughly 84% seen once; the top ten hold around 9.5%. The sequence came from a woman of 80 years or more with acute or convalescent COVID-19. J is TRBJ1-2 and V is TRBV3-1 (or the pseudogene TRBV3-2); the D is unclear. Specimen: peripheral blood. CDR3 in amino acids: CASSQRAGSSYTF. As DNA, the CDR3 is TGTGCCAGCAGCCAACGAGCTGGGAGTAGCTACACCTTC.